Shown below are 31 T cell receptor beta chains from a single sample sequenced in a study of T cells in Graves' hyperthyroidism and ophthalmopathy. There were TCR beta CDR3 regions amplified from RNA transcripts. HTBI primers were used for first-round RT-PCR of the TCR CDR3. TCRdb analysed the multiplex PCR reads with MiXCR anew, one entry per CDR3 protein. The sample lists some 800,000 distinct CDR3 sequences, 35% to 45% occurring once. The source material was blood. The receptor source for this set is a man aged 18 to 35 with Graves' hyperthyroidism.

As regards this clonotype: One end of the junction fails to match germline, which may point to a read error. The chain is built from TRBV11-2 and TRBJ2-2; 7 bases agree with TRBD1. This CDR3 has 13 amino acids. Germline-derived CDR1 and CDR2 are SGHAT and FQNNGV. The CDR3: CSSSRQGTGELFF. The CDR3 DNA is TGTTCCAGCAGCCGACAGGGCACCGGGGAGCTGTTTTTT.

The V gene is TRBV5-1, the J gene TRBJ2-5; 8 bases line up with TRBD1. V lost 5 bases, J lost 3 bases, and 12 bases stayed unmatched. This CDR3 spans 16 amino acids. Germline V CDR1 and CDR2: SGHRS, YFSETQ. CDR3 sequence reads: CASRHRTGSAEETQYF. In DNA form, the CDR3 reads TGCGCCAGCAGGCATAGGACAGGGAGTGCAGAAGAGACCCAGTACTTC.

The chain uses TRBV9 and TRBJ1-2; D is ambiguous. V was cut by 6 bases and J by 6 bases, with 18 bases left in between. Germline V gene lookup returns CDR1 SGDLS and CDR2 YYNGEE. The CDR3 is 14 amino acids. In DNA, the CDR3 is TGTGCCAGCACCCCGGAGCGGGCAAGGGATGGCTACACCTTC. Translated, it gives CASTPERARDGYTF.

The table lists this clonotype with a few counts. Written as DNA, the CDR3 is TGCAGTGCCCCGGCGGGGGGCCAAGAGACCCAGTACTTC. As protein: CSAPAGGQETQYF. The chain couples TRBV20-1 to TRBJ2-5, with 8 bases aligning to TRBD2. CDR1 and CDR2 from the germline V gene are DFQATT and SNEGSKA (reference sequence). The CDR3 sequence is 13 residues long. J was trimmed by 1 base and V by 6 bases; bases with no gene match: 4.

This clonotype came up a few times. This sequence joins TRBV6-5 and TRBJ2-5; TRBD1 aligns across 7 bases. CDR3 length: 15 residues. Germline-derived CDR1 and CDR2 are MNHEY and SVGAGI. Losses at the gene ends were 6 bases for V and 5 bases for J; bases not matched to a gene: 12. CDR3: CASSVKAGGRETQYF. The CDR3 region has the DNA TGTGCCAGCAGCGTAAAGGCAGGGGGTCGGGAGACCCAGTACTTC.

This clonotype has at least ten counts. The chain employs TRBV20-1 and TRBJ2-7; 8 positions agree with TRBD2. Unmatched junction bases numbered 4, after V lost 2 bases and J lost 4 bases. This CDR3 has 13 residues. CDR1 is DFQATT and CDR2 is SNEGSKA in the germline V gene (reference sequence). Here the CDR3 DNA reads TGCAGTGCTAGAAGTAGCGGGGCGTACGAGCAGTACTTC. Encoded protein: CSARSSGAYEQYF.

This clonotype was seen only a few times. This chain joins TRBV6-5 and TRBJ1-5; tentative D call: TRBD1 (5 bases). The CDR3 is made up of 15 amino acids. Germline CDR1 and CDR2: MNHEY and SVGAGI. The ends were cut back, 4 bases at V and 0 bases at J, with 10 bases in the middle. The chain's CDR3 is CASSFDRLSNQPQHF. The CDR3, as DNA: TGTGCCAGCAGTTTCGACAGACTTAGCAATCAGCCCCAGCATTTT.

The CDR3 here is CASSPELQVTNEKLFF. The CDR3 DNA follows: TGTGCCAGCAGTCCAGAATTACAGGTCACTAATGAAAAACTGTTTTTT. This chain uses TRBV2 with TRBJ1-4; weak D call: TRBD1 (5 bases). V was shortened by 5 bases and J by 2 bases, with 15 bases between the two germline ends. This CDR3 spans 16 amino acids. The germline CDR1 and CDR2 sequences are SNHLY and FYNNEI. The full variable domain, rest sourced from reference TRBV2 and TRBJ1-4, is EPEVTQTPSHQVTQMGQEVILRCVPISNHLYFYWYRQILGQKVEFLVSFYNNEISEKSEIFDDQFSVERPDGSNFTLKIRSTKLEDSAMYFCASSPELQVTNEKLFFGSGTQLSVL.

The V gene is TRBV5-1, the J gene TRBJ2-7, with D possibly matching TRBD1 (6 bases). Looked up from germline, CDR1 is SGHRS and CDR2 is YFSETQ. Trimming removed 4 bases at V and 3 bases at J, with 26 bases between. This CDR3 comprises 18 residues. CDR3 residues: CASSLKAERLGQIYEQYF. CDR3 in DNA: TGCGCCAGCAGCCTGAAAGCAGAGAGACTTGGACAGATCTACGAGCAGTACTTC.

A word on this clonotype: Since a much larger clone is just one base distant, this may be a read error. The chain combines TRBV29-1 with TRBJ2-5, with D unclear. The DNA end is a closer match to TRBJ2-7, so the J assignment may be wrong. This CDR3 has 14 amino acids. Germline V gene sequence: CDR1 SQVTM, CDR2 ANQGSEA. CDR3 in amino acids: CSVEPSRSPYEQYF. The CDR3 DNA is TGCAGCGTTGAGCCCAGCAGGAGTCCCTACGAGCAGTACTTC.

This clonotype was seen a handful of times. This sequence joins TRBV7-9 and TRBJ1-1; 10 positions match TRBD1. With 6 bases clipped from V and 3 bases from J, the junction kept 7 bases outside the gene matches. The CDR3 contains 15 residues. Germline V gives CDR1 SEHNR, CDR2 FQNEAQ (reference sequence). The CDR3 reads CASRPLGTGDTEAFF. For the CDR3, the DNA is TGTGCCAGCAGACCTCTCGGGACAGGGGACACTGAAGCTTTCTTT.

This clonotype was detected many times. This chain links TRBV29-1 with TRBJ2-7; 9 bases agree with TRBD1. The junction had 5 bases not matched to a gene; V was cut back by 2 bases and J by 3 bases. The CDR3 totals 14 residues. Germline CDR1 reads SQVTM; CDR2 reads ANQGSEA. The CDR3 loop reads CSVESPDRGYEQYF. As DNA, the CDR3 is TGCAGCGTTGAATCCCCGGACAGGGGCTACGAGCAGTACTTC.

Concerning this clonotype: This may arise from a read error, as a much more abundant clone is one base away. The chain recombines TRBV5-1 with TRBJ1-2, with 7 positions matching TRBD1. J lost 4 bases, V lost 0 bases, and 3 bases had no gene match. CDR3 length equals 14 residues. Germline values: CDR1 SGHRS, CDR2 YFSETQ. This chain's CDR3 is CASSLDRGAYGYTF. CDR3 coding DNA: TGCGCCAGCAGCTTGGACAGGGGAGCCTATGGCTACACCTTC. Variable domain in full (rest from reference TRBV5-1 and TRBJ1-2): KAGVTQTPRYLIKTRGQQVTLSCSPISGHRSVSWYQQTPGQGLQFLFEYFSETQRNKGNFPGRFSGRQFSNSRSEMNVSTLELGDSALYLCASSLDRGAYGYTFGSGTRLTVV.

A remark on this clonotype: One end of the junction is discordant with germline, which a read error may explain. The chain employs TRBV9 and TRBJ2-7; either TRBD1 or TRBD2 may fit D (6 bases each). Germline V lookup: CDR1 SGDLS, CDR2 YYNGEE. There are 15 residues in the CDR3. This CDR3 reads CASSQAGGTSIEQYF. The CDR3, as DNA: TGCGCCAGCAGCCAAGCCGGGGGCACGTCGATCGAGCAGTACTTC.

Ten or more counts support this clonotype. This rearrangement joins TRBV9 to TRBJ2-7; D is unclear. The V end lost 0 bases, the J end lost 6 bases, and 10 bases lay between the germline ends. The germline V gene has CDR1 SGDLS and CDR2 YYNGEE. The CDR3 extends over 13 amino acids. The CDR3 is CASSVVVGGEQYF. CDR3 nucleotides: TGTGCCAGCAGCGTAGTTGTGGGTGGCGAGCAGTACTTC.

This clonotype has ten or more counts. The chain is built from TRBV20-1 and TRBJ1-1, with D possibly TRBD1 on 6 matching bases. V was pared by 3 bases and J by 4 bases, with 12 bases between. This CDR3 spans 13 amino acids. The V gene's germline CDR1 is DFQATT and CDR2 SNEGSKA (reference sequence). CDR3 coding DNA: TGCAGTGCTAGCCAGGGGCGTAGCACTGAAGCTTTCTTT. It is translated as CSASQGRSTEAFF.

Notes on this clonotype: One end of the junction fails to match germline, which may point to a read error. CDR3 sequence (DNA): TGCGCCAGCAGCTTAAGGACAGCAGACCAAGAGACCCAGTACTTC. It translates to CASSLRTADQETQYF. The chain is built from TRBV7-3 and TRBJ2-5, with D perhaps TRBD1 (6 bases). The CDR3 contains 15 residues. CDR1 SGHTA and CDR2 FQGTGA come from the germline V gene. The whole variable domain, filled in from reference TRBV7-3 and TRBJ2-5, reads GAGVSQTPSNKVTEKGKYVELRCDPISGHTALYWYRQSLGQGPEFLIYFQGTGAADDSGLPNDRFFAVRPEGSVSTLKIQRTERGDSAVYLCASSLRTADQETQYFGPGTRLLVL.

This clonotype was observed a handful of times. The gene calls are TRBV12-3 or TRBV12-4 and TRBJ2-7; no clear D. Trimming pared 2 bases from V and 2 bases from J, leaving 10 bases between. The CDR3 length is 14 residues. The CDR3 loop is CASSLWANTYEQYF. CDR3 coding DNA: TGTGCCAGCAGTTTATGGGCGAATACCTACGAGCAGTACTTC.

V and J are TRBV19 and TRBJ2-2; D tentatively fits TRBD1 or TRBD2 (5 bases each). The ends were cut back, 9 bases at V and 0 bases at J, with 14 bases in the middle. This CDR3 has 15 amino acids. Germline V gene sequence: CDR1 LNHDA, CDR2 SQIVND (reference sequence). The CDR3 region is CARGDPTANTGELFF. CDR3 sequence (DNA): TGTGCCAGGGGGGACCCGACAGCGAACACCGGGGAGCTGTTTTTT.

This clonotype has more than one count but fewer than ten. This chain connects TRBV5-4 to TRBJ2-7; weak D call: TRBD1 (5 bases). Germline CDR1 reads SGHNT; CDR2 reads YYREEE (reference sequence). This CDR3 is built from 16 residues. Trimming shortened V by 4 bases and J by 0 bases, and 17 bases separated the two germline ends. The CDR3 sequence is CASSNPTGLSSYEQYF. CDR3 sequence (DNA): TGTGCCAGCAGCAACCCTACAGGTTTGTCCTCCTACGAGCAGTACTTC.

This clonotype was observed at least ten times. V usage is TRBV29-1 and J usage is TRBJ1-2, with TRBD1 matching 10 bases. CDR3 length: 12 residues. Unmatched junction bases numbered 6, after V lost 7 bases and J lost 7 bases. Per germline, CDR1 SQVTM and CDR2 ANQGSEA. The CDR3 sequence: CSAGTGAGGYTF. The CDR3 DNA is TGCAGCGCCGGGACAGGGGCCGGTGGCTACACCTTC. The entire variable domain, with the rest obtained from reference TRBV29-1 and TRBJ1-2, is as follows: SAVISQKPSRDICQRGTSLTIQCQVDSQVTMMFWYRQQPGQSLTLIATANQGSEATYESGFVIDKFPISRPNLTFSTLTVSNMSPEDSSIYLCSAGTGAGGYTFGSGTRLTVV.

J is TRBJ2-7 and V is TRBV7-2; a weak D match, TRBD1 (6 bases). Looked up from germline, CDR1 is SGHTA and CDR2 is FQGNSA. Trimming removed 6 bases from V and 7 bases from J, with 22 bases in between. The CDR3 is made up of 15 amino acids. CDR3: CASSVPRDNRREQYF. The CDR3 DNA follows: TGTGCCAGCAGTGTCCCCCGGGACAACCGTCGGGAGCAGTACTTC.

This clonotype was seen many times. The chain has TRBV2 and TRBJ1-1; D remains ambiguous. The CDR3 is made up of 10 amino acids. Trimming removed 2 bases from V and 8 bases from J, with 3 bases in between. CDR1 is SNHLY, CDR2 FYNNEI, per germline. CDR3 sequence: CASSEWEAFF. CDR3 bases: TGTGCCAGCAGTGAATGGGAAGCTTTCTTT.

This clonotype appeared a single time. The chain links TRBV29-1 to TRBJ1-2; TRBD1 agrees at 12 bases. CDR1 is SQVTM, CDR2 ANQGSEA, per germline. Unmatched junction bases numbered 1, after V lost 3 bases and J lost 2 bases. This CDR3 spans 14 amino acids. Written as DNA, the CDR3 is TGCAGCGTTGAGGGACAGGGGGCGAACTATGGCTACACCTTC. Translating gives CSVEGQGANYGYTF.

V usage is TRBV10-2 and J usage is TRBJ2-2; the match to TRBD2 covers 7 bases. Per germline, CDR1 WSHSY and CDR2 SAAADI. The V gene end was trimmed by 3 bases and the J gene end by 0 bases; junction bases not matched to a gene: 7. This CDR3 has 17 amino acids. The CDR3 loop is CASSDASGVSNTGELFF. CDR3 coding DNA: TGCGCCAGCAGTGACGCGAGCGGGGTATCGAACACCGGGGAGCTGTTTTTT.

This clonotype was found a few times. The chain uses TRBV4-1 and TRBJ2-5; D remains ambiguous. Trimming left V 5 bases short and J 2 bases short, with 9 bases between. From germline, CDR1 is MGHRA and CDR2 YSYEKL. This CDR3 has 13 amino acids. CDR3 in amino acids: CASSGAEQETQYF. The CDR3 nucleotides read TGCGCCAGCAGCGGTGCAGAGCAAGAGACCCAGTACTTC.

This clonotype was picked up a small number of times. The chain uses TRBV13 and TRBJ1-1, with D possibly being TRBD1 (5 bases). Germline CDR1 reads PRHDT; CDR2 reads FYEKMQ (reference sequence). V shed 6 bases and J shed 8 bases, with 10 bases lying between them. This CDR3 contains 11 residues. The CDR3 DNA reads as TGTGCCAGCAGGGGACGTATCGAAGCTTTCTTT. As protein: CASRGRIEAFF.

CDR3 sequence: CSLVPGEVYEQYF. The CDR3, as DNA: TGCAGCTTGGTGCCAGGGGAGGTCTACGAGCAGTACTTC. The chain employs TRBV29-1 and TRBJ2-7, with D perhaps assigned TRBD1 or TRBD2 (6 bases each). Trimming took 8 bases from V and 3 from J, leaving 17 bases between them. CDR1 and CDR2 (germline): SQVTM, ANQGSEA. CDR3 length: 13 amino acids.

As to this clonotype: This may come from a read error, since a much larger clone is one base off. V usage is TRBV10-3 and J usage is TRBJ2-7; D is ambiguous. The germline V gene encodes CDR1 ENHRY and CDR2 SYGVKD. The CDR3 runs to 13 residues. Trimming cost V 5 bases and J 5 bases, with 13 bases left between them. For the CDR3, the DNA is TGTGCCATCAGTACAGTTGCTTCGGACGAGCAGTACTTC. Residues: CAISTVASDEQYF.

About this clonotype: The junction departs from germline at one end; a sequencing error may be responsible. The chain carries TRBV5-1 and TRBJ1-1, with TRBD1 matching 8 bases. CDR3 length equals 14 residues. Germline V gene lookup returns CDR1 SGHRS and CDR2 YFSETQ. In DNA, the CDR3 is TGTGCCAGCAGCCAGACAGGGGTGGAGACTGAAGCTTTCTTT. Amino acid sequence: CASSQTGVETEAFF. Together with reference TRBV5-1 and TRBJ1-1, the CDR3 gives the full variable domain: KAGVTQTPRYLIKTRGQQVTLSCSPISGHRSVSWYQQTPGQGLQFLFEYFSETQRNKGNFPGRFSGRQFSNSRSEMNVSTLELGDSALYLCASSQTGVETEAFFGQGTRLTVV.

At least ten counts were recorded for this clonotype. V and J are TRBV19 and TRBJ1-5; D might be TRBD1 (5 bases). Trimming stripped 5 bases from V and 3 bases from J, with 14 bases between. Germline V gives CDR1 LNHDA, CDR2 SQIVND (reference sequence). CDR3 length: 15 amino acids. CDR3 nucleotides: TGTGCCAGTAGTTCCGCTGACAGCCCCAATCAGCCCCAGCATTTT. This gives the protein CASSSADSPNQPQHF.